Each of the 18 T cell receptor beta chains below was sequenced from the same sample in a study of T cells after yellow fever vaccination. A single record per CDR3 protein comes from TCRdb applying MiXCR to the 5' RACE reads. The data hold some 420,000 distinct CDR3 sequences, with roughly 20% observed a single time. Sequenced here: PBMCs, sampled before the yellow fever booster vaccination. Receptors originate from a man between 18 and 29 years old who received the YFV17D yellow fever vaccine.

This clonotype was found a few times. The V and J genes are TRBV7-2 and TRBJ1-3; weak D call: TRBD1 (5 bases). This CDR3 is 16 amino acids long. V shed 5 bases and J shed 0 bases, with 14 bases lying between them. Germline CDR1 SGHTA, CDR2 FQGNSA. The CDR3 DNA sequence: TGTGCCAGCAGCCGCCTTTGGGGGGTCTCTGGAAACACCATATATTTT. Translation gives CASSRLWGVSGNTIYF.

This clonotype was found many times. This chain joins TRBV4-2 and TRBJ1-5; D gene unclear. This CDR3 spans 14 amino acids. CDR1 and CDR2 (germline): LGHNA, YNFKEQ. Trimming left V 4 bases short and J 4 bases short, with 11 bases between. The chain's CDR3 is CASSPGGPNQPQHF. The CDR3 nucleotides read TGTGCCAGCAGCCCGGGTGGCCCTAATCAGCCCCAGCATTTT.

The chain is built from TRBV6-5 and TRBJ1-1, with 7 bases fitting TRBD1. The germline gives CDR1 MNHEY, CDR2 SVGAGI. This CDR3 has 15 residues. J gave up 1 base and V 3 bases, and 5 bases lay outside the gene matches. CDR3: CASSYRQGRNTEAFF. In DNA, the CDR3 is TGTGCCAGCAGTTATCGACAGGGTCGGAACACTGAAGCTTTCTTT.

This clonotype has just a few counts. V usage is TRBV28 and J usage is TRBJ2-3; the D call may be TRBD1 or TRBD2 (6 bases each). V dropped 8 bases and J dropped 5 bases, with 17 bases sitting between them. CDR3 length equals 14 residues. CDR1 is MDHEN, CDR2 SYDVKM, per germline. This CDR3 reads CASREGGRGDTQYF. CDR3 in DNA: TGTGCCAGCCGTGAGGGGGGCCGGGGAGATACGCAGTATTTT.

This clonotype turned up a few times. The gene calls are TRBV24-1 and TRBJ2-3, with 10 nucleotides matching TRBD1. The junction had 0 bases not matched to a gene; V was cut back by 7 bases and J by 3 bases. The CDR3 runs to 13 residues. Germline CDR1 and CDR2: KGHDR and SFDVKD. The CDR3 here is CATRGQGTDTQYF. In DNA, the CDR3 is TGTGCCACCAGGGGACAGGGGACAGATACGCAGTATTTT.

This clonotype was counted a few times. V and J are TRBV6-2 or TRBV6-3 and TRBJ1-5, with a possible D match to TRBD1 (6 bases). In germline, CDR1 is MNHEY, CDR2 SVGEGT. This CDR3 comprises 15 residues. The V end lost 2 bases, the J end lost 7 bases, and 15 bases lay between the germline ends. CDR3 region: CASSYPTGSMQPQHF. As DNA, the CDR3 is TGTGCCAGCAGTTACCCCACAGGGAGTATGCAGCCCCAGCATTTT.

The chain has TRBV25-1 and TRBJ2-3, with 8 bases identical to TRBD2. J lost 14 bases, V lost 2 bases, and 9 bases had no gene match. Germline lookup yields CDR1 MGHDK and CDR2 SYGVNS. This CDR3 has 13 amino acids. CDR3 loop: CASSEDLAGKRYF. CDR3 DNA: TGTGCCAGCAGTGAAGATCTAGCGGGTAAGAGGTATTTT.

This clonotype has ten or more counts. In DNA form, the CDR3 reads TGCAGTGCTCCGGTTGGGGAACATCAGCCCCAGCATTTT. Protein sequence: CSAPVGEHQPQHF. The chain combines TRBV20-1 with TRBJ1-5, with D unclear. CDR3 length: 13 amino acids. The ends were cut back, 5 bases at V and 5 bases at J, with 13 bases in the middle. The V gene's germline CDR1 is DFQATT and CDR2 SNEGSKA (reference sequence).

This clonotype was observed a few times. The chain couples TRBV29-1 to TRBJ2-3; 14 bases line up with TRBD2. The CDR3 contains 15 residues. Trimming removed 3 bases from V and 5 bases from J; junction bases left unmatched: 4. Germline values: CDR1 SQVTM, CDR2 ANQGSEA. CDR3: CSVDGLAGGRDTQYF. The CDR3 nucleotides are TGCAGCGTTGATGGACTAGCGGGGGGCCGAGATACGCAGTATTTT.

This clonotype was picked up a small number of times. CDR3 region: CASSPLQGAYEQYF. CDR3 coding DNA: TGTGCCAGCAGCCCACTTCAGGGGGCCTACGAGCAGTACTTC. The V call is TRBV7-2, the J call TRBJ2-7; 7 bases agree with TRBD1. The V segment lost 5 bases and the J segment 2 bases; nucleotides outside the gene matches: 6. Looked up from germline, CDR1 is SGHTA and CDR2 is FQGNSA. The CDR3 length is 14 residues.

The sample holds a few counts of this clonotype. The chain recombines TRBV29-1 with TRBJ2-6; tentatively, D is TRBD1 or TRBD2 (5 bases each). Germline loops: CDR1 SQVTM, CDR2 ANQGSEA. CDR3 length: 19 amino acids. The germline V and J ends were trimmed by 3 bases and 0 bases, with 21 bases remaining between them. The CDR3 DNA reads TGCAGCGTTGACTTCCGGTTTCGGGGCGTCTTCTCTGGGGCCAACGTCCTGACTTTC. It yields the protein CSVDFRFRGVFSGANVLTF.

This clonotype was detected a few times. The DNA of the CDR3 is TGTGCCAGCAGCTTTGGGGGGGGTAATGAAAAACTGTTTTTT. This encodes CASSFGGGNEKLFF. The chain carries TRBV7-2 and TRBJ1-4, with D perhaps matching TRBD1 (5 bases). Germline CDR1 and CDR2: SGHTA and FQGNSA. The ends were cut back, 3 bases at V and 4 bases at J, with 9 bases in the middle. This CDR3 region has 14 residues. Full variable domain (remainder filled in from reference TRBV7-2 and TRBJ1-4): GAGVSQSPSNKVTEKGKDVELRCDPISGHTALYWYRQSLGQGLEFLIYFQGNSAPDKSGLPSDRFSAERTGGSVSTLTIQRTQQEDSAVYLCASSFGGGNEKLFFGSGTQLSVL.

The V call is TRBV7-2, the J call TRBJ1-5; D gene ambiguous. V was clipped by 6 bases and J by 0 bases, with 12 bases between them. CDR3 size: 15 residues. Germline CDR1 and CDR2: SGHTA and FQGNSA. CDR3: CASSPQSNSNQPQHF. The CDR3 nucleotides are TGTGCCAGCAGTCCACAGAGTAATAGCAATCAGCCCCAGCATTTT.

This clonotype was counted between two and nine times. This chain links TRBV27 with TRBJ2-3, with a weak D call TRBD1 (6 bases). The CDR3 contains 17 residues. Germline lookup yields CDR1 MNHEY and CDR2 SMNVEV (reference sequence). V was trimmed by 5 bases and J by 5 bases, leaving 23 bases between them. The CDR3 protein is CASSTPPMWGRRDTQYF. The CDR3, as DNA: TGTGCCAGCAGTACCCCCCCAATGTGGGGGCGTAGAGATACGCAGTATTTT.

J is TRBJ1-4 and V is TRBV6-2 or TRBV6-3, with D tentatively TRBD1 (5 bases). V shed 5 bases and J shed 5 bases, with 15 bases lying between them. The CDR3 is made up of 15 amino acids. The germline V gene encodes CDR1 MNHEY and CDR2 SVGEGT. Written as DNA, the CDR3 is TGTGCCAGCAGTGACCCCCGGGACGGAAATGAAAAACTGTTTTTT. This translates into CASSDPRDGNEKLFF.

This chain links TRBV6-1 with TRBJ1-5; 8 bases map to TRBD1. The CDR3 runs to 15 residues. Germline V gene lookup returns CDR1 MNHNS and CDR2 SASEGT. V dropped 5 bases and J dropped 4; count of bases not matched to a gene: 7. The CDR3 region is CASSRTGSGNQPQHF. The CDR3 DNA follows: TGTGCCAGCAGTAGGACAGGGTCAGGAAATCAGCCCCAGCATTTT.

This chain joins TRBV6-5 and TRBJ1-4; a weak D match, TRBD1 (6 bases). This CDR3 region has 14 residues. CDR1 is MNHEY and CDR2 is SVGAGI in the germline V gene. The V end was cut by 6 bases, the J end by 7 bases, with 15 bases between. CDR3 nucleotides: TGTGCCAGCAGCCAACAGGGAGTTGGTGAAAAACTGTTTTTT. This translates into CASSQQGVGEKLFF.

This clonotype was counted many times. This sequence joins TRBV7-2 and TRBJ2-5; 8 bases match TRBD1. Germline lookup yields CDR1 SGHTA and CDR2 FQGNSA. Trimming removed 6 bases from V and 2 bases from J; junction bases left unmatched: 5. The CDR3 is made up of 14 amino acids. The CDR3 DNA follows: TGTGCCAGCAGTCCAAGGGACAGGCAAGAGACCCAGTACTTC. Encoded protein: CASSPRDRQETQYF.